A selection of T cell receptor beta chains follows, all from one sample in a study of T cells in Graves' hyperthyroidism and ophthalmopathy. One entry per CDR3 protein, called by TCRdb with MiXCR from the multiplex PCR reads. The data contain about 770,000 distinct CDR3 sequences, roughly a sixth of them singletons. Sequencing was performed on blood. The source is a woman in her forties or fifties with Graves' hyperthyroidism that later progressed to Graves' ophthalmopathy. Both conserved end residues are part of each CDR3. Each record gives: J gene, clone size, D gene, V gene, CDR3 protein, CDR3 DNA. The D gene is left open where the match is weak. Only some rows state a clone size, as once, few, many or a class for expanded clones.

TRBJ1-1	-	-	TRBV19	CASSIGRIEAFF	TGTGCCAGTAGTATAGGGCGGATTGAAGCTTTCTTT
TRBJ1-4	-	TRBD1	TRBV5-1	CASSHRDRGSNEKLFF	TGCGCCAGCAGCCACCGGGACAGGGGGTCCAATGAAAAACTGTTTTTT
TRBJ1-1	-	-	TRBV20-1	CSAFPASVQWGGVNTEAFF	TGCAGTGCATTCCCGGCTTCTGTTCAGTGGGGGGGAGTTAACACTGAAGCTTTCTTT
TRBJ1-6	many	TRBD1	TRBV18	CASSPLDRESPLHF	TGTGCCAGCTCCCCTCTGGACAGGGAATCACCCCTCCACTTT
TRBJ2-7	few	-	TRBV7-9	CASSPGTQAYEQYF	TGTGCCAGCAGCCCCGGGACACAGGCCTACGAGCAGTACTTC
TRBJ1-2	few	TRBD1	TRBV5-6	CASSLEVGGGIGYTF	TGTGCCAGCAGCTTGGAGGTAGGGGGCGGAATTGGCTACACCTTC
TRBJ1-2	-	-	TRBV4-1	CASSQVTPGHGYTF	TGCGCCAGCAGCCAGGTAACCCCCGGCCATGGCTACACCTTC
TRBJ2-7	-	-	TRBV4-1	CASSQGQGFYEQYF	TGCGCCAGCAGCCAAGGGCAGGGCTTCTACGAGCAGTACTTC
TRBJ2-1	-	-	TRBV20-1	CSAPRGALYEQFF	TGCAGTGCCCCTCGAGGGGCGCTCTATGAGCAGTTCTTC
TRBJ1-4	-	-	TRBV20-1	CSARDWADPQGNEKLFF	TGCAGTGCTAGAGATTGGGCAGACCCCCAGGGTAATGAAAAACTGTTTTTT
TRBJ1-4	many	TRBD1	TRBV20-1	CSVRTGVNEKLFF	TGCAGTGTCAGAACAGGGGTTAATGAAAAACTGTTTTTT
TRBJ1-6	many	-	TRBV11-2	CASSLWDLSSYNSPLHF	TGTGCCAGCAGCTTATGGGACCTTAGCTCCTATAATTCACCCCTCCACTTT
TRBJ1-6	-	-	TRBV2	CASSADFGSPLHF	TGTGCCAGCAGTGCGGATTTCGGTTCACCCCTCCACTTT
TRBJ2-5	-	-	TRBV12-5	CASGLVRAGGGLMAQYF	TGTGCTAGTGGTTTGGTACGAGCTGGGGGTGGATTGATGGCCCAGTACTTC
TRBJ1-5	-	TRBD1	TRBV12-3/TRBV12-4	CASSSGQGLWPQHF	TGTGCCAGCAGCTCCGGACAGGGGCTTTGGCCCCAGCATTTT
TRBJ2-7	-	TRBD2	TRBV3-1	CASSQDVAGRGEQYF	TGTGCCAGCAGCCAAGATGTAGCGGGAAGGGGAGAGCAGTACTTC
TRBJ2-3	few	-	TRBV20-1	CSARDTRRGADTQYF	TGCAGTGCTAGGGACACCCGGAGGGGCGCAGATACGCAGTATTTT
TRBJ1-4	-	-	TRBV5-5	CASSLRGAGEKLFF	TGTGCCAGCAGCTTGCGGGGGGCCGGAGAAAAACTGTTTTTT
TRBJ2-7	-	-	TRBV9	CASSPPGNHEQYF	TGTGCCAGCAGCCCCCCCGGGAACCACGAGCAGTACTTC
TRBJ1-3	-	TRBD1	TRBV9	CASSGNRGLGGNTIYF	TGTGCCAGCAGCGGGAACAGGGGGCTGGGTGGAAACACCATATATTTT
TRBJ2-5	-	TRBD1	TRBV11-1	CAGSWTGSRETQYF	TGTGCCGGCAGCTGGACAGGGTCCCGAGAGACCCAGTACTTC
TRBJ2-1	many	TRBD1	TRBV18	CASSPPLRTGVFNEQFF	TGTGCCAGCTCACCACCGTTGCGGACAGGGGTGTTCAATGAGCAGTTCTTC
TRBJ2-7	many	-	TRBV7-9	CASSPPLYKGGYEQYF	TGTGCCAGCAGCCCCCCCCTCTACAAGGGAGGCTACGAGCAGTACTTC
TRBJ1-6	many	-	TRBV27	CASSLRRFNSPLHF	TGTGCCAGCAGTTTAAGACGGTTTAATTCACCCCTCCACTTT
TRBJ1-1	-	-	TRBV20-1	CSAEENRSGEEAFF	TGCAGTGCTGAAGAAAACCGCTCCGGGGAAGAAGCTTTCTTT
TRBJ1-1	many	-	TRBV12-3/TRBV12-4	CASSPSGARSTEAFF	TGTGCCAGCAGCCCTAGTGGGGCGCGGAGCACTGAAGCTTTCTTT
TRBJ2-3	-	-	TRBV2	CASSVTAFSTDTQYF	TGTGCCAGCAGTGTGACGGCGTTCAGCACAGATACGCAGTATTTT
TRBJ2-1	few	TRBD2	TRBV20-1	CSPPDGRGGFNEQFF	TGCAGCCCCCCGGACGGGCGGGGGGGATTCAATGAGCAGTTCTTC
TRBJ2-6	-	TRBD1	TRBV6-1	CATQAWDSDSSGANVLTF	TGTGCCACCCAAGCTTGGGACAGCGATAGCTCTGGGGCCAACGTCCTGACTTTC
TRBJ2-1	few	TRBD2	TRBV10-3	CATRGGSGGPSYNEQFF	TGTGCCACCCGGGGCGGTAGCGGGGGGCCTAGCTACAATGAGCAGTTCTTC
TRBJ2-3	many	-	TRBV7-8	CASSYSTFPRISDTQYF	TGTGCCAGCAGCTACTCCACCTTCCCGCGGATCTCTGATACGCAGTATTTT
TRBJ2-6	-	-	TRBV19	CASSIGSSGANVLTF	TGTGCCAGTAGTATAGGCTCCTCTGGGGCCAACGTCCTGACTTTC
TRBJ1-2	-	TRBD1	TRBV9	CASSDGQGYGYTF	TGTGCCAGCAGCGATGGACAGGGCTATGGCTACACCTTC
TRBJ2-2	-	TRBD1	TRBV10-3	CAISETTGAGELFF	TGTGCCATCAGTGAGACGACAGGGGCCGGGGAGCTGTTTTTT
TRBJ1-1	-	-	TRBV7-2	CASSLRRSNTEAFF	TGTGCCAGCAGCTTAAGGAGATCGAACACTGAAGCTTTCTTT
TRBJ2-1	-	-	TRBV24-1	CATTGPFYNEQFF	TGTGCCACCACAGGGCCCTTCTACAATGAGCAGTTCTTC
TRBJ1-6	-	-	TRBV29-1	CSVVFQGSENSPLHF	TGCAGCGTTGTATTTCAGGGATCAGAGAATTCACCCCTCCACTTT
TRBJ2-4	few	-	TRBV6-1	CASTEQGSYNIQYF	TGTGCCAGCACGGAACAGGGATCGTACAACATTCAGTACTTC
TRBJ1-2	few	-	TRBV29-1	CSVVINYGYTF	TGCAGCGTTGTCATAAACTATGGCTACACCTTC
TRBJ2-5	-	-	TRBV7-2	CANSLDWGPSQETQYF	TGTGCCAACAGCTTAGACTGGGGACCCAGCCAAGAGACCCAGTACTTC
TRBJ1-5	-	-	TRBV2	CASSGLGVSNQPQHF	TGTGCCAGCAGTGGCTTGGGAGTTAGCAATCAGCCCCAGCATTTT
TRBJ1-1	-	-	TRBV10-1	CASSKDMLTEAFF	TGCGCCAGCAGTAAAGACATGCTCACTGAAGCTTTCTTT
TRBJ2-5	-	-	TRBV4-1	CASSQEHGGPWAQYF	TGCGCCAGCAGCCAAGAACATGGGGGCCCATGGGCCCAGTACTTC
TRBJ2-5	-	TRBD2	TRBV7-9	CASSLFSGGLSAYQETQYF	TGTGCCAGCAGCTTGTTTAGCGGGGGGCTCTCCGCATACCAAGAGACCCAGTACTTC
TRBJ1-1	many	-	TRBV16	CASSQGHNTEAFF	TGTGCCAGCAGCCAGGGACACAACACTGAAGCTTTCTTT
TRBJ2-1	many	TRBD1	TRBV12-3/TRBV12-4	CASRGQGNEQFF	TGTGCCAGCAGGGGACAGGGAAATGAGCAGTTCTTC
TRBJ1-5	many	-	TRBV19	CASSIARGNQPQHF	TGTGCCAGTAGTATTGCTAGGGGTAATCAGCCCCAGCATTTT
TRBJ2-1	many	TRBD2	TRBV3-1	CASSRGGNEQFF	TGTGCCAGCTCACGGGGGGGAAATGAGCAGTTCTTC
TRBJ1-1	-	-	TRBV5-1	CASSLDGGGSNTEAFF	TGCGCCAGCAGCTTGGATGGGGGAGGATCGAACACTGAAGCTTTCTTT
TRBJ1-1	many	TRBD1	TRBV12-3/TRBV12-4	CASSTRQGNTEAFF	TGTGCCAGCAGTACTAGACAGGGTAACACTGAAGCTTTCTTT